This T cell receptor (beta chain) was recorded in a study of T cell clonotyping in hematopoietic cell transplantation. Overall study results and limits: At the given depth, recipient repertoires were over 97% de novo clonotypes.

Deletions cut 5 bases from V and 7 bases from J, with 8 bases between. CDR1 and CDR2 (germline): SGHAT, FQNNGV. The CDR3 has 11 residues. Remarks on this clone: Its antigen is unidentified.

Sequencing was performed with immunoSEQ multiplex PCR; in TCRdb, only in-frame clones are kept and a portion is missing. Altogether 7,500 to 8,500 clones are present, about three fifths being singletons, with the ten largest covering roughly a fifth. The sequences come from peripheral blood mononuclear cells, collected 100 days after allogeneic stem cell transplant. This receptor was taken from a male patient aged 60 to 75 who had an allogeneic stem cell transplant from an unrelated donor, so the T cells may come from the graft donor. Some clones in this sample may be carry-over from other donors' samples. This chain joins TRBV11-2 and TRBJ1-1; D not resolved. The CDR3 region has the DNA TGTGCCAGCAGCACCGAATATGAAGCTTTCTTT. Its protein product is CASSTEYEAFF.